A selection of T cell receptor beta chains follows, all from one sample in a study of T cell repertoires in cytomegalovirus infection. TCRdb processed the reads anew with MiXCR; each CDR3 protein has one entry. The sample has 200,000 to 300,000 distinct CDR3 sequences; approximately 13% are singletons. The sequencing sample was made of PBMCs. These receptors were taken from a human donor in good health (CMV status not recorded). Some clones in this sample may be carry-over from other donors' samples. Each CDR3 is given with its conserved first and last residue. The order of the fields is clone size, J gene, V gene, D gene, CDR3 protein, CDR3 DNA. The D gene is left open where the match is weak. Size is stated for part of the rows, as once, few or many counts, or as a class when the clone is expanded.

clone_size: many; j_call: TRBJ2-7; v_call: TRBV12-3/TRBV12-4; d_call: TRBD2; cdr3_aa: CASRLAGGSYEQYF; cdr3_nt: TGTGCCAGCAGATTAGCGGGAGGTTCCTACGAGCAGTACTTC
clone_size: many; j_call: TRBJ2-5; v_call: TRBV7-2; d_call: TRBD2; cdr3_aa: CASSPSSGLGALETQYF; cdr3_nt: TGTGCCAGCAGCCCGAGTTCGGGACTAGGGGCGTTGGAGACCCAGTACTTC
clone_size: many; j_call: TRBJ1-3; v_call: TRBV4-2; d_call: NA; cdr3_aa: CASSQERVPGNTIYF; cdr3_nt: TGTGCCAGCAGCCAAGAGAGGGTACCTGGAAACACCATATATTTT
clone_size: NA; j_call: TRBJ2-2; v_call: TRBV20-1; d_call: TRBD1; cdr3_aa: CSARAPGQGNTGELFF; cdr3_nt: TGCAGTGCTAGAGCTCCGGGACAGGGGAACACCGGGGAGCTGTTTTTT
clone_size: many; j_call: TRBJ2-1; v_call: TRBV7-9; d_call: TRBD2; cdr3_aa: CASSLPIRLAGAHNEQFF; cdr3_nt: TGTGCCAGCAGCTTACCCATTCGACTTGCGGGAGCCCACAATGAGCAGTTCTTC
clone_size: many; j_call: TRBJ2-6; v_call: TRBV19; d_call: NA; cdr3_aa: CATTPRHGLSGANVLTF; cdr3_nt: TGTGCCACCACCCCGCGACACGGACTATCTGGGGCCAACGTCCTGACTTTC
clone_size: many; j_call: TRBJ1-3; v_call: TRBV7-6; d_call: NA; cdr3_aa: CASSLMVVDTIYF; cdr3_nt: TGTGCCAGCAGCTTAATGGTGGTGGACACCATATATTTT
clone_size: NA; j_call: TRBJ2-5; v_call: TRBV20-1; d_call: NA; cdr3_aa: CSAPDSPLGETQYF; cdr3_nt: TGCAGTGCCCCGGACAGCCCCCTTGGGGAGACCCAGTACTTC
clone_size: NA; j_call: TRBJ1-1; v_call: TRBV20-1; d_call: TRBD1; cdr3_aa: CSADGQAGATEAFF; cdr3_nt: TGCAGTGCGGATGGACAGGCCGGAGCCACTGAAGCTTTCTTT
clone_size: many; j_call: TRBJ1-2; v_call: TRBV19; d_call: TRBD1; cdr3_aa: CASSLDRDFNYGYTF; cdr3_nt: TGTGCCAGTTCCCTTGACAGGGATTTTAACTATGGCTACACCTTC
clone_size: few; j_call: TRBJ2-1; v_call: TRBV15; d_call: TRBD2; cdr3_aa: CATSPSLAGGDNEQFF; cdr3_nt: TGTGCCACCAGCCCCAGCCTAGCGGGAGGTGACAATGAGCAGTTCTTC
clone_size: few; j_call: TRBJ2-7; v_call: TRBV9; d_call: NA; cdr3_aa: CANEAEFGYEQYF; cdr3_nt: TGTGCCAATGAAGCGGAATTTGGGTACGAGCAGTACTTC
clone_size: NA; j_call: TRBJ1-2; v_call: TRBV5-6; d_call: NA; cdr3_aa: CASSLGQGGYGYTF; cdr3_nt: TGTGCCAGCAGCTTGGGGCAGGGAGGTTATGGCTACACCTTC
clone_size: few; j_call: TRBJ2-5; v_call: TRBV11-3; d_call: NA; cdr3_aa: CASKGRGKETQYF; cdr3_nt: TGTGCCAGCAAGGGCAGGGGAAAGGAGACCCAGTACTTC
clone_size: many; j_call: TRBJ2-1; v_call: TRBV7-2; d_call: NA; cdr3_aa: CASSLMEGSYNEQFF; cdr3_nt: TGTGCCAGCAGCTTGATGGAGGGCTCCTACAATGAGCAGTTCTTC
clone_size: few; j_call: TRBJ1-5; v_call: TRBV7-9; d_call: NA; cdr3_aa: CASSTGGGDPYSNQPQHF; cdr3_nt: TGTGCCAGCAGCACGGGGGGAGGGGACCCTTATAGCAATCAGCCCCAGCATTTT
clone_size: many; j_call: TRBJ1-5; v_call: TRBV12-3/TRBV12-4; d_call: NA; cdr3_aa: CASTLDISNQPQHF; cdr3_nt: TGTGCCAGCACCCTAGACATTAGCAATCAGCCCCAGCATTTT
clone_size: few; j_call: TRBJ2-1; v_call: TRBV29-1; d_call: NA; cdr3_aa: CSVENGDNNEQFF; cdr3_nt: TGCAGCGTCGAAAACGGGGACAACAATGAGCAGTTCTTC
clone_size: many; j_call: TRBJ2-7; v_call: TRBV10-2; d_call: NA; cdr3_aa: CASRRQLAYEQYF; cdr3_nt: TGCGCCAGCAGACGACAGCTCGCCTACGAGCAGTACTTC
clone_size: many; j_call: TRBJ1-2; v_call: TRBV7-9; d_call: NA; cdr3_aa: CASSLALTQDYGYTF; cdr3_nt: TGTGCCAGCAGCTTAGCTCTAACCCAGGACTATGGCTACACCTTC
clone_size: NA; j_call: TRBJ2-1; v_call: TRBV23-1; d_call: TRBD1; cdr3_aa: CASSQSWDSSYNEQFF; cdr3_nt: TGCGCCAGCAGTCAATCGTGGGACAGCTCCTACAATGAGCAGTTCTTC
clone_size: few; j_call: TRBJ2-7; v_call: TRBV20-1; d_call: NA; cdr3_aa: CSAQNNYEQYF; cdr3_nt: TGCAGTGCCCAAAACAACTACGAGCAGTACTTC
clone_size: NA; j_call: TRBJ2-2; v_call: TRBV6-2/TRBV6-3; d_call: NA; cdr3_aa: CASTEGAFTGELFF; cdr3_nt: TGTGCCAGCACGGAGGGGGCGTTTACCGGGGAGCTGTTTTTT
clone_size: many; j_call: TRBJ2-2; v_call: TRBV4-3; d_call: NA; cdr3_aa: CASSQDLGAANTGELFF; cdr3_nt: TGCGCCAGCAGCCAAGATTTGGGAGCTGCGAACACCGGGGAGCTGTTTTTT
clone_size: few; j_call: TRBJ2-1; v_call: TRBV10-2; d_call: NA; cdr3_aa: CASVAVLYNEQFF; cdr3_nt: TGCGCCAGCGTGGCAGTCCTCTACAATGAGCAGTTCTTC
clone_size: many; j_call: TRBJ1-4; v_call: TRBV12-3/TRBV12-4; d_call: NA; cdr3_aa: CASSFGQLDEKLFF; cdr3_nt: TGTGCCAGCAGTTTCGGGCAGTTAGATGAAAAACTGTTTTTT
clone_size: many; j_call: TRBJ1-5; v_call: TRBV7-2; d_call: NA; cdr3_aa: CASSSVGQPQHF; cdr3_nt: TGTGCCAGCAGCTCGGTGGGGCAGCCCCAGCATTTT
clone_size: many; j_call: TRBJ2-5; v_call: TRBV7-2; d_call: TRBD2; cdr3_aa: CASSLVSSGPQETQYF; cdr3_nt: TGTGCCAGCAGCTTAGTATCTAGCGGGCCGCAAGAGACCCAGTACTTC
clone_size: many; j_call: TRBJ2-6; v_call: TRBV4-1; d_call: NA; cdr3_aa: CASSQALSGANVLTF; cdr3_nt: TGCGCCAGCAGCCAAGCCCTCTCTGGGGCCAACGTCCTGACTTTC
clone_size: few; j_call: TRBJ2-1; v_call: TRBV28; d_call: NA; cdr3_aa: CASSLTTTPNYNEQFF; cdr3_nt: TGTGCCAGCAGTTTAACCACTACCCCCAATTACAATGAGCAGTTCTTC
clone_size: many; j_call: TRBJ2-1; v_call: TRBV7-9; d_call: NA; cdr3_aa: CASSSLGTANNEQFF; cdr3_nt: TGTGCCAGCAGCTCACTCGGGACCGCAAATAATGAGCAGTTCTTC
clone_size: many; j_call: TRBJ2-1; v_call: TRBV20-1; d_call: TRBD2; cdr3_aa: CSASRTSGRALEQFF; cdr3_nt: TGCAGTGCTAGCCGAACTAGCGGGAGGGCCTTGGAGCAGTTCTTC
clone_size: many; j_call: TRBJ2-2; v_call: TRBV28; d_call: NA; cdr3_aa: CASRPGTVGELFF; cdr3_nt: TGTGCCAGCCGTCCTGGGACCGTCGGGGAGCTGTTTTTT
clone_size: NA; j_call: TRBJ2-7; v_call: TRBV29-1; d_call: NA; cdr3_aa: CSVAHVPYEQYF; cdr3_nt: TGCAGCGTTGCTCACGTCCCCTACGAGCAGTACTTC
clone_size: few; j_call: TRBJ2-5; v_call: TRBV28; d_call: NA; cdr3_aa: CASSIPTPRGGRETQYF; cdr3_nt: TGTGCCAGCAGCATACCTACCCCCAGGGGAGGTCGGGAGACCCAGTACTTC
clone_size: NA; j_call: TRBJ1-6; v_call: TRBV5-6; d_call: NA; cdr3_aa: CASSRISYNSPLHF; cdr3_nt: TGTGCCAGCAGTAGAATCTCCTATAATTCACCCCTCCACTTT
clone_size: many; j_call: TRBJ2-7; v_call: TRBV7-2; d_call: NA; cdr3_aa: CASSLIRYEQYF; cdr3_nt: TGTGCCAGCAGCTTAATTAGGTACGAGCAGTACTTC
clone_size: NA; j_call: TRBJ2-7; v_call: TRBV5-6; d_call: NA; cdr3_aa: CASRLWGRGYEQYF; cdr3_nt: TGTGCCAGCAGGTTGTGGGGCAGGGGCTACGAGCAGTACTTC
clone_size: few; j_call: TRBJ2-1; v_call: TRBV29-1; d_call: NA; cdr3_aa: CSATPAGLSYNEQFF; cdr3_nt: TGCAGCGCCACGCCAGCGGGTTTATCCTACAATGAGCAGTTCTTC
clone_size: many; j_call: TRBJ2-7; v_call: TRBV7-2; d_call: NA; cdr3_aa: CASSPMPRGPYEQYF; cdr3_nt: TGTGCCAGCAGCCCAATGCCGCGGGGACCCTACGAGCAGTACTTC